These 15 T cell receptor beta chains came from one sample sequenced in a study of T cell responses to AZD1222 COVID-19 vaccine. The method was immunoSEQ multiplex PCR; TCRdb's version includes in-frame clones alone and lacks a portion of them. Among approximately 150,000 clones listed, 85% to 95% were seen once. The material sequenced was peripheral blood, taken 28 days after the second AZD1222 dose. Receptors originate from an adult who received the AZD1222 COVID-19 vaccine.

V and J are TRBV10-3 and TRBJ1-1; TRBD1 is a possible D gene (6 bases). V was pared by 6 bases and J by 0 bases, with 11 bases between. There are 14 residues in the CDR3. CDR1 is ENHRY, CDR2 SYGVKD, per germline. CDR3 DNA: TGTGCCATCAGCGAAGGACAGTTGAACACTGAAGCTTTCTTT. Translating it yields CAISEGQLNTEAFF.

The rearrangement joins TRBV28 to TRBJ2-2, with TRBD2 matching 8 bases. Germline CDR1 MDHEN, CDR2 SYDVKM. With 2 bases clipped from V and 2 bases from J, the junction kept 16 bases outside the gene matches. The CDR3 totals 20 residues. The CDR3 DNA reads TGTGCCAGCAGTTTACCCCCGGGTAGCGGGAAGGGGATTAACACCGGGGAGCTGTTTTTT. This translates into CASSLPPGSGKGINTGELFF.

The rearrangement links TRBV6-6 to TRBJ2-2; the D is unclear. Trimming removed 7 bases from V and 1 base from J, with 10 bases in between. Looked up from germline, CDR1 is MNHNY and CDR2 is SVGAGI (reference sequence). This CDR3 contains 14 residues. CDR3 sequence (DNA): TGTGCCAGCACCCTCTTTTTGAACACCGGGGAGCTGTTTTTT. This translates into CASTLFLNTGELFF.

V is TRBV28 and J is TRBJ2-1; 10 bases are shared with TRBD2. This CDR3 region has 14 residues. In germline, CDR1 is MDHEN, CDR2 SYDVKM. Unmatched junction bases numbered 7, after V lost 8 bases and J lost 6 bases. The CDR3 coding sequence is TGTGCCAGCTCGTCCAGCGGGAGGGTCAATGAGCAGTTCTTC. Its protein is CASSSSGRVNEQFF.

This chain joins TRBV2 and TRBJ1-5; D is undetermined. V was shortened by 1 base and J by 0 bases, with 7 bases between the two germline ends. This CDR3 contains 15 residues. Germline loops: CDR1 SNHLY, CDR2 FYNNEI. CDR3: CASSEGQSSNQPQHF. The CDR3, as DNA: TGTGCCAGCAGTGAAGGGCAGTCTAGCAATCAGCCCCAGCATTTT.

V usage is TRBV18 and J usage is TRBJ1-3, with a possible D match to TRBD1 (6 bases). In germline, CDR1 is KGHSH, CDR2 LQKENI. The germline V and J ends were trimmed by 1 base and 2 bases, with 24 bases remaining between them. This CDR3 region has 20 residues. CDR3 loop: CASSPLRFTSQGRAGNTIYF. The CDR3 DNA reads as TGTGCCAGCTCACCACTGAGGTTTACGTCGCAGGGGAGAGCTGGAAACACCATATATTTT.

J is TRBJ2-1 and V is TRBV4-3, with 10 bases matching TRBD2. The CDR3 sequence is 16 residues long. Trimming removed 0 bases from V and 10 bases from J; junction bases left unmatched: 9. CDR1 LGHNA and CDR2 YSLEER come from the germline V gene. DNA of the CDR3: TGCGCCAGCAGCCAAGAAGCTAGCGGGAGAGTTAGGGAGCAGTTCTTC. This codes for CASSQEASGRVREQFF.

This chain connects TRBV9 to TRBJ2-1, with 7 bases fitting TRBD2. The ends lost 3 bases at V and 7 bases at J; junction bases unmatched: 19. Germline V gene lookup returns CDR1 SGDLS and CDR2 YYNGEE. The CDR3 has 18 residues. The CDR3 coding sequence is TGTGCCAGCAGCGAGATCCCTTCTGGTGGCGGGAGTGGGAATGAGCAGTTCTTC. Translating gives CASSEIPSGGGSGNEQFF.

This clone was seen only once. The chain employs TRBV7-3 and TRBJ2-3, with 8 bases identical to TRBD1. Germline trimming cut 5 bases from V and 4 bases from J; bases unmatched to any gene: 8. The CDR3 loop spans 15 amino acids. CDR1 is SGHTA, CDR2 FQGTGA, per germline. CDR3 loop: CASSLTGQAADTQYF. CDR3 sequence (DNA): TGTGCCAGCAGCCTCACGGGACAGGCAGCAGATACGCAGTATTTT.

In this sample, this clone turned up once. The genes are TRBV28 and TRBJ1-1, with D hard to call. Germline V CDR1 and CDR2: MDHEN, SYDVKM. The CDR3 is 13 residues long. V shed 2 bases and J shed 6 bases, with 10 bases lying between them. In DNA, the CDR3 is TGTGCCAGCAGTTTACGAACTCCCCCTGAAGCTTTCTTT. This sequence encodes CASSLRTPPEAFF. Looking up the rest from reference TRBV28 and TRBJ1-1 gives the full variable domain: DVKVTQSSRYLVKRTGEKVFLECVQDMDHENMFWYRQDPGLGLRLIYFSYDVKMKEKGDIPEGYSVSREKKERFSLILESASTNQTSMYLCASSLRTPPEAFFGQGTRLTVV.

The V and J genes are TRBV7-9 and TRBJ1-2, with 8 bases that match TRBD1. The CDR3 spans 13 residues. Germline V gene sequence: CDR1 SEHNR, CDR2 FQNEAQ (reference sequence). J gave up 6 bases and V 5 bases, and 5 bases lay outside the gene matches. The CDR3 region is CASSLGQEDGYTF. The DNA for the CDR3 is TGTGCCAGCAGCCTGGGACAGGAGGATGGCTACACCTTC.

This clone showed up just a few times. The V and J genes are TRBV4-2 and TRBJ2-7; TRBD1 or TRBD2 may be the D gene (5 bases each). The CDR3 sequence is 14 residues long. CDR1 is LGHNA, CDR2 YNFKEQ, per germline. V was trimmed by 4 bases and J by 2 bases, leaving 12 bases between them. CDR3 sequence (DNA): TGTGCCAGCAGCCCATGGGACGTAACCTACGAGCAGTACTTC. Protein: CASSPWDVTYEQYF.

This chain links TRBV2 with TRBJ2-1; 10 nucleotides agree with TRBD2. Unmatched junction bases numbered 11, after V lost 6 bases and J lost 6 bases. Germline-derived CDR1 and CDR2 are SNHLY and FYNNEI. This CDR3 spans 16 amino acids. The CDR3 spells CASRGGLAVPPNEQFF. CDR3 DNA: TGTGCCAGCAGGGGCGGACTAGCGGTACCCCCCAATGAGCAGTTCTTC.

J is TRBJ2-3 and V is TRBV5-1; 12 nucleotides align to TRBD1. Germline V gene data show CDR1 as SGHRS and CDR2 as YFSETQ. The V and J ends lost 6 bases and 4 bases, in that order; junction bases with no gene match: 6. CDR3 length equals 15 residues. The CDR3 is CASIYGTGGPDTQYF. In DNA, the CDR3 is TGCGCCAGCATCTATGGGACAGGGGGCCCAGATACGCAGTATTTT.

This sequence joins TRBV4-2 and TRBJ2-1, with 11 nucleotides matching TRBD2. Germline assignment: CDR1 LGHNA and CDR2 YNFKEQ. V was pared by 2 bases and J by 9 bases, with 24 bases of the junction left unmatched. The CDR3 extends over 21 amino acids. CDR3 in amino acids: CASSQLAGGRATRFLSGEQFF. The CDR3 DNA sequence: TGTGCCAGCAGCCAACTAGCGGGAGGCCGAGCGACCAGGTTTTTGAGTGGTGAGCAGTTCTTC.